Listed here are 27 T cell receptor beta chains from one sample, sequenced in a study of blood T cell repertoires in COVID-19. Clones were read by immunoSEQ multiplex PCR, and TCRdb kept only the in-frame ones, dropping some. This sample yields over 60,000 clones, of which around 86% are seen a single time; over 10% belongs to the top ten. The sample was peripheral blood. The receptors here all came from an older woman with acute or convalescent COVID-19.

The V and J genes are TRBV12-5 and TRBJ1-1; the match to TRBD1 covers 7 bases. CDR1 is LGHNT and CDR2 is FRNRAP in the germline V gene. V was pared by 6 bases and J by 4 bases, with 11 bases of the junction left unmatched. The CDR3 loop spans 15 amino acids. In DNA, the CDR3 is TGTGCTAGTGGGTATACAAAGGCAGGGGGCACTGAAGCTTTCTTT. It is translated as CASGYTKAGGTEAFF.

The V and J genes are TRBV18 and TRBJ2-5; no clear D gene. The CDR3 is made up of 13 amino acids. CDR1 and CDR2 from the germline V gene are KGHSH and LQKENI. The V gene lost 3 bases and the J gene lost 1 base, with 6 bases spanning the gap. The CDR3, as DNA: TGTGCCAGCTCACCGGGCCCCCAAGAGACCCAGTACTTC. Translated, it gives CASSPGPQETQYF. Drawing the rest from reference TRBV18 and TRBJ2-5, the complete variable domain is NAGVMQNPRHLVRRRGQEARLRCSPMKGHSHVYWYRQLPEEGLKFMVYLQKENIIDESGMPKERFSAEFPKEGPSILRIQQVVRGDSAAYFCASSPGPQETQYFGPGTRLLVL.

The chain carries TRBV28 and TRBJ1-6, with a possible D match to TRBD1 (5 bases). Germline loops: CDR1 MDHEN, CDR2 SYDVKM. V was trimmed by 1 base and J by 9 bases, leaving 13 bases between them. The CDR3 sequence is 15 residues long. This CDR3 is CASSLSAGPSSPLHF. For the CDR3, the DNA is TGTGCCAGCAGTTTATCTGCGGGGCCTTCTTCACCCCTCCACTTT.

The gene calls are TRBV6-5 and TRBJ1-3; D perhaps matches TRBD1 (5 bases). Trimming cost V 4 bases and J 4 bases, with 17 bases left between them. CDR1 and CDR2 (germline): MNHEY, SVGAGI. The CDR3 length is 16 residues. The CDR3 region is CASSSDVREAGNTIYF. CDR3 DNA: TGTGCCAGCAGTTCGGATGTCAGGGAGGCGGGAAACACCATATATTTT.

The rearrangement joins TRBV15 to TRBJ1-2; 11 nucleotides line up with TRBD1. CDR1 is LNHNV, CDR2 YYDKDF, per germline (reference sequence). This CDR3 is 14 amino acids long. V was clipped by 3 bases and J by 6 bases; unmatched bases: 3. CDR3 sequence (DNA): TGTGCCACCAGCAGGGACAGGGGGCCTCATGGCTACACCTTC. Residues: CATSRDRGPHGYTF. The entire variable domain, with the rest obtained from reference TRBV15 and TRBJ1-2, is as follows: DAMVIQNPRYQVTQFGKPVTLSCSQTLNHNVMYWYQQKSSQAPKLLFHYYDKDFNNEADTPDNFQSRRPNTSFCFLDIRSPGLGDTAMYLCATSRDRGPHGYTFGSGTRLTVV.

The V gene is TRBV28, the J gene TRBJ2-3; maybe TRBD1 (5 bases). The CDR3 extends over 13 amino acids. Per germline, CDR1 MDHEN and CDR2 SYDVKM. V lost 8 bases and J 2 bases, leaving 11 bases between the germline ends. The CDR3 is CASGWTLTDTQYF. CDR3 DNA: TGTGCCAGCGGATGGACACTCACAGATACGCAGTATTTT.

This clone was observed once. This chain connects TRBV3-1 (or the pseudogene TRBV3-2) to TRBJ1-4, with TRBD1 matching 9 bases. With V trimmed by 5 bases and J by 7 bases, 5 bases remained unmatched. CDR3 length equals 14 residues. Germline V gives CDR1 LGHDT, CDR2 YNNKEL (reference sequence). CDR3 bases: TGTGCCAGCAGCGGTACGGGACAGGGTGAAAAACTGTTTTTT. Residues: CASSGTGQGEKLFF.

In the case of this clone: One junction end does not reproduce the germline sequence, and a read error may be involved. V usage is TRBV14 and J usage is TRBJ2-7, with D hard to call. Germline CDR1 and CDR2: SGHDN and FVKESK. The CDR3 is made up of 13 amino acids. The CDR3 DNA is TGTGCCAGCAGCGAAGATGTCTTCTACGAGCAGTACTTC. Encoded protein: CASSEDVFYEQYF.

J is TRBJ1-5 and V is TRBV2; 9 nucleotides line up with TRBD1. J gave up 3 bases and V 6 bases, and 3 bases lay outside the gene matches. Germline assignment: CDR1 SNHLY and CDR2 FYNNEI. This CDR3 has 14 amino acids. The CDR3 reads CASRGTGNNQPQHF. In DNA, the CDR3 is TGTGCCAGCAGGGGGACAGGGAACAATCAGCCCCAGCATTTT. Together with reference TRBV2 and TRBJ1-5, the CDR3 gives the full variable domain: EPEVTQTPSHQVTQMGQEVILRCVPISNHLYFYWYRQILGQKVEFLVSFYNNEISEKSEIFDDQFSVERPDGSNFTLKIRSTKLEDSAMYFCASRGTGNNQPQHFGDGTRLSIL.

The chain combines TRBV6-5 with TRBJ2-7; D is ambiguous. This CDR3 spans 12 amino acids. The germline CDR1 and CDR2 sequences are MNHEY and SVGAGI. Trimming pared 8 bases from V and 7 bases from J, leaving 15 bases between. CDR3 amino acids: CASADTFWEQYF. The DNA for the CDR3 is TGTGCCAGCGCAGACACTTTCTGGGAGCAGTACTTC.

The rearrangement joins TRBV11-2 to TRBJ2-5; D is possibly TRBD2 (6 bases). Trimming stripped 1 base from V and 1 base from J, with 13 bases between. Germline assignment: CDR1 SGHAT and CDR2 FQNNGV. The CDR3 consists of 16 residues. This CDR3 is CASSLGAGGSQETQYF. The CDR3 DNA reads as TGTGCCAGCAGCTTAGGAGCTGGGGGGTCCCAAGAGACCCAGTACTTC.

The rearrangement joins TRBV3-1 (or the pseudogene TRBV3-2) to TRBJ2-1; 8 bases line up with TRBD2. The germline V gene encodes CDR1 LGHDT and CDR2 YNNKEL (reference sequence). Trimming removed 4 bases from V and 0 bases from J; junction bases left unmatched: 5. The CDR3 has 16 amino acids. The CDR3: CASSRQRGSSYNEQFF. The CDR3 bases are TGTGCCAGCAGCCGCCAGCGGGGGAGCTCCTACAATGAGCAGTTCTTC.

The chain joins TRBV29-1 to TRBJ1-2; D may be TRBD1 (5 bases). The V gene's germline CDR1 is SQVTM and CDR2 ANQGSEA. There are 11 residues in the CDR3. V shed 4 bases and J shed 6 bases, with 9 bases lying between them. The chain's CDR3 is CSVAAGHGYTF. The DNA of the CDR3 is TGCAGCGTTGCCGCAGGGCATGGCTACACCTTC.

The sample holds a few counts of this clone. The V gene is TRBV5-1, the J gene TRBJ1-1; 8 bases are shared with TRBD1. V lost 2 bases, J lost 1 base, and 1 base stayed unmatched. Germline assignment: CDR1 SGHRS and CDR2 YFSETQ. The CDR3 is 14 residues long. Written as DNA, the CDR3 is TGCGCCAGCAGCTTCGGGACAGGGAACACTGAAGCTTTCTTT. It codes for CASSFGTGNTEAFF.

A single count supports this clone. The rearrangement links TRBV13 to TRBJ2-2; D possibly corresponds to TRBD1 (5 bases). CDR3 size: 17 residues. The germline gives CDR1 PRHDT, CDR2 FYEKMQ (reference sequence). Trimming cost V 0 bases and J 0 bases, with 11 bases left between them. The CDR3 loop reads CASSLGRQSANTGELFF. The CDR3 DNA reads as TGTGCCAGCAGCTTAGGACGACAGAGCGCGAACACCGGGGAGCTGTTTTTT.

The rearrangement uses TRBV27 and TRBJ2-3; D is perhaps TRBD2 (6 bases). V was shortened by 5 bases and J by 2 bases, with 11 bases between the two germline ends. CDR1 is MNHEY, CDR2 SMNVEV, per germline (reference sequence). This CDR3 has 14 residues. This chain's CDR3 is CASSTRDSTDTQYF. The DNA for the CDR3 is TGTGCCAGCAGTACCCGGGACTCCACAGATACGCAGTATTTT.

The chain combines TRBV6-1 with TRBJ2-2, with 10 bases that match TRBD1. Germline CDR1 MNHNS, CDR2 SASEGT. The CDR3 spans 16 residues. V lost 1 base to trimming and J lost 7 bases; unmatched junction nucleotides: 6. The CDR3 protein is CASSEGQGALGGELFF. The CDR3 DNA is TGTGCCAGCAGTGAAGGACAGGGGGCATTGGGCGGGGAGCTGTTTTTT.

This clone was counted a single time. The CDR3 loop reads CATSERGRGAAYNEQFF. The CDR3 DNA is TGTGCCACCAGTGAGAGGGGGCGCGGGGCCGCGTACAATGAGCAGTTCTTC. J is TRBJ2-1 and V is TRBV24-1, with D possibly TRBD1 on 7 matching bases. The V end lost 4 bases, the J end lost 4 bases, and 19 bases lay between the germline ends. There are 17 residues in the CDR3. Germline loops: CDR1 KGHDR, CDR2 SFDVKD.

The gene calls are TRBV18 and TRBJ2-2; TRBD1 matches at 8 bases. The CDR3 is 17 amino acids. Germline V gene sequence: CDR1 KGHSH, CDR2 LQKENI. Trimming took 1 base from V and 1 from J; bases not matched to a gene: 5. The CDR3 DNA follows: TGTGCCAGCTCACCACGAACGGGGACAGGGAACACCGGGGAGCTGTTTTTT. This sequence encodes CASSPRTGTGNTGELFF.

The chain couples TRBV10-3 to TRBJ1-2; D perhaps matches TRBD1 (6 bases). Trimming removed 2 bases at V and 6 bases at J, with 13 bases between. The CDR3 runs 14 residues. Germline V gene lookup returns CDR1 ENHRY and CDR2 SYGVKD. DNA of the CDR3: TGTGCCATCAGTGAGGGGGGACAAACTAATGGCTACACCTTC. Translating gives CAISEGGQTNGYTF.

This clone has a single count. This chain uses TRBV28 with TRBJ2-7; 8 bases are a match to TRBD1. The V and J ends lost 5 bases and 5 bases, in that order; junction bases with no gene match: 8. This CDR3 contains 14 residues. Germline V gene lookup returns CDR1 MDHEN and CDR2 SYDVKM. The CDR3 DNA reads as TGTGCCAGCAGTCCGGACAGGGACGTCCACGAGCAGTACTTC. Residues: CASSPDRDVHEQYF.

The V call is TRBV30, the J call TRBJ2-5; TRBD2 agrees at 7 bases. The CDR3 length is 11 residues. Germline V lookup: CDR1 GTSNPN, CDR2 SVGIG (reference sequence). The CDR3 sequence is CARGDQETQYF. The CDR3 bases are TGTGCTCGGGGGGACCAAGAGACCCAGTACTTC. The full variable domain, completed using reference TRBV30 and TRBJ2-5, is SQTIHQWPATLVQPVGSPLSLECTVEGTSNPNLYWYRQAAGRGLQLLFYSVGIGQISSEVPQNLSASRPQDRQFILSSKKLLLSDSGFYLCARGDQETQYFGPGTRLLVL.

The chain links TRBV5-4 to TRBJ2-7, with a tentative D call TRBD1 (6 bases). Germline values: CDR1 SGHNT, CDR2 YYREEE (reference sequence). V was shortened by 0 bases and J by 3 bases, with 10 bases between the two germline ends. The CDR3 extends over 14 amino acids. CDR3: CASSLGQDSYEQYF. CDR3 coding DNA: TGTGCCAGCAGCTTGGGACAGGATAGCTACGAGCAGTACTTC.

The chain carries TRBV15 and TRBJ1-2; no clear D. The V gene lost 1 base and the J gene lost 0 bases, with 9 bases spanning the gap. CDR1 LNHNV and CDR2 YYDKDF come from the germline V gene (reference sequence). This CDR3 comprises 15 residues. In DNA, the CDR3 is TGTGCCACCAGCAGAGCCGGGAGTTCTAACTATGGCTACACCTTC. It encodes CATSRAGSSNYGYTF. Looking up the rest from reference TRBV15 and TRBJ1-2 gives the full variable domain: DAMVIQNPRYQVTQFGKPVTLSCSQTLNHNVMYWYQQKSSQAPKLLFHYYDKDFNNEADTPDNFQSRRPNTSFCFLDIRSPGLGDTAMYLCATSRAGSSNYGYTFGSGTRLTVV.

The chain recombines TRBV15 with TRBJ1-4; TRBD1 agrees at 8 bases. CDR1 and CDR2 from the germline V gene are LNHNV and YYDKDF (reference sequence). V shed 0 bases, J shed 7 bases, and the junction held 7 bases outside the gene matches. The CDR3 totals 16 residues. CDR3 sequence reads: CATSRDRDRGSEKLFF. CDR3 sequence (DNA): TGTGCCACCAGCAGAGATCGCGACAGGGGTAGTGAAAAACTGTTTTTT.

The chain uses TRBV19 and TRBJ2-3; TRBD1 might be the D (5 bases). CDR1 and CDR2 (germline): LNHDA, SQIVND (reference sequence). The CDR3 length is 14 residues. Trimming took off 2 bases at V and 2 bases at J, with 8 bases between the two ends. The CDR3 loop reads CASSITGHTDTQYF. CDR3 coding DNA: TGTGCCAGTAGTATAACAGGTCACACAGATACGCAGTATTTT.

The rearrangement uses TRBV6-5 and TRBJ2-3; perhaps TRBD1 as D (6 bases). Germline values: CDR1 MNHEY, CDR2 SVGAGI. The CDR3 extends over 14 amino acids. V lost 8 bases and J lost 1, with 13 bases in between. The CDR3 sequence is CASSGTYGTDTQYF. Written as DNA, the CDR3 is TGTGCCAGCTCTGGGACATATGGCACAGATACGCAGTATTTT.